This entry lists 7 T cell receptor beta chains sequenced from one sample in a study of spatial heterogeneity in lung cancer. Time point reported: blood at routine non-recurrence follow-up after resection. Unsorted tumor, nontumor lung tissue or cryopreserved PBMC supplied the whole RNA. TCRdb re-called the 5' RACE reads through MiXCR, storing one row per CDR3 protein. Altogether approximately 50,000 distinct CDR3 sequences are present, about 7.4% being singletons, with the ten largest covering about a third. This specimen consisted of PBMCs, obtained at follow-up. Receptors were obtained from a female donor with early-stage non-small cell lung cancer.

The sample holds many counts of this clonotype. The CDR3 coding sequence is TGTGCCAGCAGCTTCGGACTAGCGGGGGACAATGAGCAGTTCTTC. The encoded protein is CASSFGLAGDNEQFF. The chain couples TRBV7-7 to TRBJ2-1; 13 nucleotides align to TRBD2. Trimming removed 3 bases from V and 5 bases from J; junction bases left unmatched: 1. The CDR3 has 15 amino acids. In germline, CDR1 is SSHAT, CDR2 FNYEAQ (reference sequence).

The rearrangement joins TRBV7-6 to TRBJ2-2, with D possibly being TRBD2 (5 bases). Germline lookup yields CDR1 SGHVS and CDR2 FNYEAQ. The CDR3 spans 13 residues. V shed 5 bases and J shed 7 bases, with 11 bases lying between them. The DNA of the CDR3 is TGTGCCAGCAGCGCGGGTGGCGGCGGGGAGCTGTTTTTT. This sequence encodes CASSAGGGGELFF.

This clonotype was detected only a few times. This sequence joins TRBV2 and TRBJ1-5; 8 positions match TRBD1. The ends lost 8 bases at V and 4 bases at J; junction bases unmatched: 10. CDR3 length: 15 amino acids. Per germline, CDR1 SNHLY and CDR2 FYNNEI. As DNA, the CDR3 is TGTGCCAGCTATGAGACAGGGGTCCCAAATCAGCCCCAGCATTTT. Amino acids: CASYETGVPNQPQHF.

There are many counts of this clonotype. The V and J genes are TRBV18 and TRBJ2-5, with D tentatively TRBD1 (5 bases). Per the germline V gene, CDR1 is KGHSH and CDR2 is LQKENI. CDR3 size: 15 residues. Trimming left V 0 bases short and J 1 base short, with 9 bases between. The CDR3 DNA follows: TGTGCCAGCTCACCACCAGCAGGGTCCCAAGAGACCCAGTACTTC. It specifies CASSPPAGSQETQYF. The full variable domain, its missing parts supplied by reference TRBV18 and TRBJ2-5, is NAGVMQNPRHLVRRRGQEARLRCSPMKGHSHVYWYRQLPEEGLKFMVYLQKENIIDESGMPKERFSAEFPKEGPSILRIQQVVRGDSAAYFCASSPPAGSQETQYFGPGTRLLVL.

This clonotype came up a few times. The chain links TRBV29-1 to TRBJ1-1; 9 bases are a match to TRBD1. CDR1 is SQVTM and CDR2 is ANQGSEA in the germline V gene. This CDR3 contains 12 residues. After removal of 7 bases from V and 7 bases from J, the junction contained 7 bases not matched to a gene. CDR3 coding DNA: TGCAGCGCCGGACAGGGGCGGGGTGAAGCTTTCTTT. This encodes CSAGQGRGEAFF.

In this sample, this clonotype turned up many times. This rearrangement joins TRBV7-2 to TRBJ1-4; D is unclear. Trimming took off 3 bases at V and 3 bases at J, with 5 bases between the two ends. Per germline, CDR1 SGHTA and CDR2 FQGNSA. The CDR3 runs to 13 residues. DNA of the CDR3: TGTGCCAGCAGCTTGGCAGCTAATGAAAAACTGTTTTTT. It yields the protein CASSLAANEKLFF.

There are many counts of this clonotype. This chain connects TRBV5-1 to TRBJ2-3; TRBD2 matches 7 bases. This CDR3 region has 14 residues. Germline CDR1 SGHRS, CDR2 YFSETQ. The ends lost 5 bases at V and 1 base at J; junction bases unmatched: 4. Here the CDR3 reads CASSSTSGTDTQYF. Written as DNA, the CDR3 is TGCGCCAGCAGTAGCACTAGCGGCACAGATACGCAGTATTTT.